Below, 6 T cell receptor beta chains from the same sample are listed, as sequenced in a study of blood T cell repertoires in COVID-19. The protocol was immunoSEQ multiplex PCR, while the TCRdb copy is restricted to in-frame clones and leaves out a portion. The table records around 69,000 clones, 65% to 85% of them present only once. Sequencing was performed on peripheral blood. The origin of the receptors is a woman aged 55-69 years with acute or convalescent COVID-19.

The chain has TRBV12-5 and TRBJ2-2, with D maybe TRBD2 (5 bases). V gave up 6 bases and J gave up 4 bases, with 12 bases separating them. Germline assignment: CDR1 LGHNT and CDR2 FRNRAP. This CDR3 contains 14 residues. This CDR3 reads CASGLKRITGELFF. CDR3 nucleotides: TGTGCTAGTGGCTTGAAGCGGATCACCGGGGAGCTGTTTTTT.

The CDR3 is CASSSRTGGLDEKLFF. In DNA, the CDR3 is TGTGCCAGCAGCTCTAGGACAGGGGGATTGGATGAAAAACTGTTTTTT. The V and J genes are TRBV7-2 and TRBJ1-4; TRBD1 matches 10 bases. J gave up 6 bases and V 4 bases, and 8 bases lay outside the gene matches. CDR1 is SGHTA and CDR2 is FQGNSA in the germline V gene. CDR3 length: 16 residues.

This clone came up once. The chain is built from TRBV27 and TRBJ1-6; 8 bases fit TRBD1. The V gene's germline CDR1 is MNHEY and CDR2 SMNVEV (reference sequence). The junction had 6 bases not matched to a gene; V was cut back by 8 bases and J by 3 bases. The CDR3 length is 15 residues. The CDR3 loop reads CASSRTGSYNSPLHF. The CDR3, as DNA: TGTGCCAGCTCGCGGACAGGGAGCTATAATTCACCCCTCCACTTT.

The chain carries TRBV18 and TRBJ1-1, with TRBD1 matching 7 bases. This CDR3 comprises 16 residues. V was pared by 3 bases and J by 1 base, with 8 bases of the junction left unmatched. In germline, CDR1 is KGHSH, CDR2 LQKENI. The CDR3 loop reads CASSPDGTVKNTEAFF. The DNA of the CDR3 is TGTGCCAGCTCACCTGACGGGACAGTCAAGAACACTGAAGCTTTCTTT. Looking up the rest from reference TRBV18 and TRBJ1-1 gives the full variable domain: NAGVMQNPRHLVRRRGQEARLRCSPMKGHSHVYWYRQLPEEGLKFMVYLQKENIIDESGMPKERFSAEFPKEGPSILRIQQVVRGDSAAYFCASSPDGTVKNTEAFFGQGTRLTVV.

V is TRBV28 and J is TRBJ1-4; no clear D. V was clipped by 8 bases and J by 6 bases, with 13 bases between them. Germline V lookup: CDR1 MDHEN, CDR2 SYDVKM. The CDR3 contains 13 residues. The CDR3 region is CASLESGYEKLFF. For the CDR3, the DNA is TGTGCCAGCTTGGAGAGCGGCTATGAAAAACTGTTTTTT.

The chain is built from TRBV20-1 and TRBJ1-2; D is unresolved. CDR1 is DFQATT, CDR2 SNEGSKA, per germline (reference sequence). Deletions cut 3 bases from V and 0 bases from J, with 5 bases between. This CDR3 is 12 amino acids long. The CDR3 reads CSASYSNYGYTF. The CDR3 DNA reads TGCAGTGCTAGTTACTCTAACTATGGCTACACCTTC.